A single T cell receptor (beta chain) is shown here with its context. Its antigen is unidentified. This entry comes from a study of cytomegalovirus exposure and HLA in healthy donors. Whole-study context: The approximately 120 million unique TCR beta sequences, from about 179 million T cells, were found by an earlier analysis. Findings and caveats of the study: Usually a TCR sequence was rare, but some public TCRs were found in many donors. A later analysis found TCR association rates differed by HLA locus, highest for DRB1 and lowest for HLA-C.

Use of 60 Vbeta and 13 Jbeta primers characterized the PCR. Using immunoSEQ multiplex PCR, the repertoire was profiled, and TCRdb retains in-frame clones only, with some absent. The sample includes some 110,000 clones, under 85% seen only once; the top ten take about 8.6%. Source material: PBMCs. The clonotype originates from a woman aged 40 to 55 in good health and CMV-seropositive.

CDR3 sequence reads: CASSTPDTYEQYF. As DNA, the CDR3 is TGTGCCAGCAGCACCCCGGACACCTACGAGCAGTACTTC. The chain recombines TRBV5-4 with TRBJ2-7, with D tentatively TRBD1 (5 bases). The CDR3 has 13 amino acids. With 4 bases removed from V and 2 bases from J, the gap between germline ends came to 10 bases. The germline CDR1 and CDR2 sequences are SGHNT and YYREEE (reference sequence).